This T cell receptor beta chain emerged from a study of identical twins. CDR3 length: 15 amino acids. V dropped 5 bases and J dropped 6; count of bases not matched to a gene: 6. There are a few counts of this clonotype. TCRdb called the 5' RACE reads again in MiXCR, with one record for every CDR3 protein. The top ten clones hold approximately 2% of a sample with 690,000 or so distinct CDR3 sequences, over 5% of them seen once. The source of this sequence is a man younger than 35 in good health. This chain connects TRBV12-3 or TRBV12-4 to TRBJ1-6, with 8 bases aligning to TRBD1. The sample taken for sequencing was naive T cells sorted from blood. DNA of the CDR3: TGTGCCAGCAGTCCCCCGGGACAGGCTAATTCACCCCTCCACTTT. It is translated as CASSPPGQANSPLHF.